Below, 32 T cell receptor beta chains from the same sample are listed, as sequenced in a study of cytomegalovirus exposure and HLA in healthy donors. Assay used: immunoSEQ multiplex PCR; TCRdb lists only in-frame clones, some missing. This table has 150,000 to 250,000 clones, 81% appearing once. The sample comprised PBMCs. The source of these receptors is a woman aged 30 to 39 in good health and CMV-seronegative.

The J gene is TRBJ2-2, the V gene TRBV7-2, with 7 bases aligning to TRBD1. The CDR3 extends over 14 amino acids. The germline CDR1 and CDR2 sequences are SGHTA and FQGNSA. The ends lost 7 bases at V and 3 bases at J; junction bases unmatched: 5. The DNA of the CDR3 is TGTGCCAGCAAAGATAGGGGGCACACCGGGGAGCTGTTTTTT. Translated, it gives CASKDRGHTGELFF.

As concerns this clone: Other DNA sequences in this sample translate to the same CDR3. This chain joins TRBV18 and TRBJ2-7, with 10 bases that match TRBD2. The V gene's germline CDR1 is KGHSH and CDR2 LQKENI. The V and J ends lost 0 bases and 6 bases, in that order; junction bases with no gene match: 8. CDR3 length: 16 amino acids. The CDR3 region is CASSPPGLAGASEQYF. The DNA for the CDR3 is TGTGCCAGCTCACCACCAGGGCTAGCGGGGGCCTCCGAGCAGTACTTC. The full variable domain, with the rest looked up from reference TRBV18 and TRBJ2-7, is NAGVMQNPRHLVRRRGQEARLRCSPMKGHSHVYWYRQLPEEGLKFMVYLQKENIIDESGMPKERFSAEFPKEGPSILRIQQVVRGDSAAYFCASSPPGLAGASEQYFGPGTRLTVT.

The chain carries TRBV18 and TRBJ1-1; 7 bases line up with TRBD1. The length of the CDR3 is 15 residues. V shed 3 bases, J shed 2 bases, and the junction held 6 bases outside the gene matches. Per germline, CDR1 KGHSH and CDR2 LQKENI. Here the CDR3 DNA reads TGTGCCAGCTCACCTCGGGACAGCCTTAACACTGAAGCTTTCTTT. Amino acids: CASSPRDSLNTEAFF.

This clone has a handful of counts. The V and J genes are TRBV27 and TRBJ2-1, with 7 bases that match TRBD1. The CDR3 is 14 residues long. Germline-derived CDR1 and CDR2 are MNHEY and SMNVEV (reference sequence). J was trimmed by 2 bases and V by 5 bases; bases with no gene match: 3. The CDR3 is CASSDRAAYNEQFF. In nucleotides, the CDR3 is TGTGCCAGCAGTGACAGGGCCGCCTACAATGAGCAGTTCTTC.

The chain is built from TRBV7-6 and TRBJ1-1; possible D gene TRBD1, 5 bases. Germline V lookup: CDR1 SGHVS, CDR2 FNYEAQ. This CDR3 spans 15 amino acids. The ends were cut back, 0 bases at V and 5 bases at J, with 13 bases in the middle. CDR3 DNA sequence: TGTGCCAGCAGCTTAGCGATCGGTGCAGGGACTGAAGCTTTCTTT. Translated, it gives CASSLAIGAGTEAFF. Filled out from reference TRBV7-6 and TRBJ1-1, the complete variable domain reads GAGVSQSPRYKVTKRGQDVALRCDPISGHVSLYWYRQALGQGPEFLTYFNYEAQQDKSGLPNDRFSAERPEGSISTLTIQRTEQRDSAMYRCASSLAIGAGTEAFFGQGTRLTVV.

The chain has TRBV28 and TRBJ1-6; no reliable D call. Germline-derived CDR1 and CDR2 are MDHEN and SYDVKM. The CDR3 extends over 12 amino acids. V lost 3 bases to trimming and J lost 8 bases, with 5 bases between them. CDR3 coding DNA: TGTGCCAGCAGTTTCGGGGATTCACCCCTCCACTTT. Translated, it gives CASSFGDSPLHF.

The chain links TRBV27 to TRBJ2-1; 8 nucleotides align to TRBD2. J was trimmed by 6 bases and V by 4 bases; bases with no gene match: 11. From germline, CDR1 is MNHEY and CDR2 SMNVEV (reference sequence). CDR3 length: 16 residues. This CDR3 reads CASSCAPGTSCNEQFF. The CDR3 region has the DNA TGTGCCAGCAGTTGCGCCCCGGGGACTAGTTGCAATGAGCAGTTCTTC.

The chain links TRBV5-1 to TRBJ2-3; 7 nucleotides agree with TRBD1. The CDR3 spans 15 residues. Germline CDR1 reads SGHRS; CDR2 reads YFSETQ. The ends lost 7 bases at V and 2 bases at J; junction bases unmatched: 10. Here the CDR3 reads CASSLGDSYTDTQYF. The CDR3 coding sequence is TGCGCCAGCTCACTAGGGGACAGTTACACAGATACGCAGTATTTT.

The gene calls are TRBV28 and TRBJ2-7, with TRBD2 matching over 7 bases. J lost 4 bases, V lost 2 bases, and 8 bases had no gene match. The V gene's germline CDR1 is MDHEN and CDR2 SYDVKM. The CDR3 runs 15 residues. The CDR3 DNA reads as TGTGCCAGCAGTTTACTAGCGGACCGGACGTACGAGCAGTACTTC. Translating gives CASSLLADRTYEQYF.

The rearrangement joins TRBV29-1 to TRBJ1-1; 8 nucleotides align to TRBD1. Trimming removed 8 bases from V and 9 bases from J; junction bases left unmatched: 11. This CDR3 is built from 12 residues. In germline, CDR1 is SQVTM, CDR2 ANQGSEA. CDR3 bases: TGCAGCTCCAGCCCCCGACAGGGGAAAGCTTTCTTT. Protein sequence: CSSSPRQGKAFF.

The V gene is TRBV5-6, the J gene TRBJ2-2; weak D call: TRBD2 (6 bases). The length of the CDR3 is 13 residues. Germline CDR1 reads SGHDT; CDR2 reads YYEEEE. Deletions cut 9 bases from V and 5 bases from J, with 14 bases between. CDR3 in DNA: TGTGCCACTCACCGGGGGTTTACCGGGGAGCTGTTTTTT. This sequence encodes CATHRGFTGELFF.

The table lists this clone with a few counts. The V call is TRBV7-8, the J call TRBJ2-5; D unclear. This CDR3 region has 14 residues. Per germline, CDR1 SGHVS and CDR2 FQNEAQ. Between the trimmed V and J ends, which lost 0 bases and 4 bases, there was a span of 9 bases. The DNA of the CDR3 is TGTGCCAGCAGCTTAGCTATACAACGAGAGACCCAGTACTTC. This sequence encodes CASSLAIQRETQYF.

Comments on this clone: Other DNA sequences in this sample translate to the same CDR3. The chain couples TRBV28 to TRBJ2-7; perhaps TRBD1 as D (5 bases). Between the trimmed V and J ends, which lost 2 bases and 4 bases, there was a span of 6 bases. The CDR3 has 12 amino acids. Germline CDR1 MDHEN, CDR2 SYDVKM. The CDR3 nucleotides are TGTGCCAGCAGTTTAAGGGGTTACGAGCAGTACTTC. The encoded protein is CASSLRGYEQYF.

The rearrangement uses TRBV7-2 and TRBJ2-7; TRBD2 matches at 8 bases. Germline V gives CDR1 SGHTA, CDR2 FQGNSA. There are 15 residues in the CDR3. Trimming took 6 bases from V and 13 from J; bases not matched to a gene: 20. This chain's CDR3 is CASSPSFRTSRGLYF. The CDR3 DNA follows: TGTGCCAGCAGTCCCTCCTTTCGGACTAGCCGGGGGTTATACTTC.

The chain recombines TRBV5-1 with TRBJ2-2; TRBD2 matches at 11 bases. Trimming at V came to 7 bases and at J to 4 bases, leaving 6 bases not matched to a gene. The CDR3 contains 15 residues. Germline V gene data show CDR1 as SGHRS and CDR2 as YFSETQ. The CDR3 here is CASSTSGEVTGELFF. In DNA, the CDR3 is TGCGCCAGCTCGACTAGCGGGGAGGTCACCGGGGAGCTGTTTTTT.

The genes are TRBV5-4 and TRBJ1-1, with D tentatively TRBD1 (5 bases). Germline V gene lookup returns CDR1 SGHNT and CDR2 YYREEE (reference sequence). Trimming removed 0 bases at V and 4 bases at J, with 13 bases between. The CDR3 is 15 residues long. CDR3 bases: TGTGCCAGCAGCTTGGCCGGACACCTGAGCACTGAAGCTTTCTTT. It encodes CASSLAGHLSTEAFF.

The V gene is TRBV6-1, the J gene TRBJ1-2; weak D call: TRBD1 (5 bases). The CDR3 is 15 amino acids. In germline, CDR1 is MNHNS, CDR2 SASEGT. The V end lost 6 bases, the J end lost 4 bases, and 18 bases lay between the germline ends. CDR3 DNA: TGTGCCAGCAGCCTTCGTTTCGGGGGGACCTATGGCTACACCTTC. Protein sequence: CASSLRFGGTYGYTF.

This clone was observed once. CDR3 residues: CASSSGTGAYNEQFF. In DNA form, the CDR3 reads TGTGCCAGCAGCTCCGGGACAGGGGCCTACAATGAGCAGTTCTTC. The gene calls are TRBV7-9 and TRBJ2-1, with 10 bases aligning to TRBD1. The germline CDR1 and CDR2 sequences are SEHNR and FQNEAQ (reference sequence). J lost 2 bases, V lost 4 bases, and 2 bases had no gene match. The CDR3 spans 15 residues.

V and J are TRBV2 and TRBJ2-5; D is undetermined. CDR3 length equals 10 residues. Deletions cut 11 bases from V and 5 bases from J, with 9 bases between. CDR1 and CDR2 (germline): SNHLY, FYNNEI. CDR3 residues: CAGALETQYF. The CDR3 nucleotides read TGTGCCGGAGCATTGGAGACCCAGTACTTC.

The chain is built from TRBV6-5 and TRBJ2-5; TRBD2 might be the D (6 bases). V was pared by 0 bases and J by 4 bases, with 9 bases between. Germline V gene lookup returns CDR1 MNHEY and CDR2 SVGAGI. The CDR3 extends over 14 amino acids. In DNA, the CDR3 is TGTGCCAGCAGTTACTCGGGGACTCGAGAGACCCAGTACTTC. The encoded protein is CASSYSGTRETQYF.

The CDR3: CASAGLGSGNTIYF. CDR3 nucleotides: TGTGCCAGTGCGGGCTTAGGCTCTGGAAACACCATATATTTT. This chain connects TRBV19 to TRBJ1-3, with no clear D. Trimming left V 8 bases short and J 0 bases short, with 11 bases between. Germline-derived CDR1 and CDR2 are LNHDA and SQIVND (reference sequence). The CDR3 is made up of 14 amino acids. Full variable domain (rest looked up from reference TRBV19 and TRBJ1-3): DGGITQSPKYLFRKEGQNVTLSCEQNLNHDAMYWYRQDPGQGLRLIYYSQIVNDFQKGDIAEGYSVSREKKESFPLTVTSAQKNPTAFYLCASAGLGSGNTIYFGEGSWLTVV.

This clone was seen a few times. The V call is TRBV28, the J call TRBJ1-2, with TRBD1 matching over 7 bases. The CDR3 runs 14 residues. The V segment lost 7 bases and the J segment 8 bases; nucleotides outside the gene matches: 13. CDR1 MDHEN and CDR2 SYDVKM come from the germline V gene. The CDR3 region is CASKLRTGWRGYTF. The CDR3 DNA sequence: TGTGCCAGCAAGTTAAGGACAGGATGGAGGGGCTACACCTTC.

The J gene is TRBJ1-1, the V gene TRBV5-1; D possibly corresponds to TRBD1 (6 bases). This CDR3 spans 16 amino acids. Per the germline V gene, CDR1 is SGHRS and CDR2 is YFSETQ. The V end was cut by 1 base, the J end by 6 bases, with 19 bases between. The CDR3 DNA reads TGCGCCAGCAGCTTGATCGGGGGGGCCTACAGCCCTGAAGCTTTCTTT. It translates to CASSLIGGAYSPEAFF.

This chain links TRBV28 with TRBJ1-2; 8 nucleotides line up with TRBD1. The V segment lost 0 bases and the J segment 6 bases; nucleotides outside the gene matches: 3. This CDR3 is 14 amino acids long. From germline, CDR1 is MDHEN and CDR2 SYDVKM. The CDR3 bases are TGTGCCAGCAGTTTATGGCAGGGGGCTGATGGCTACACCTTC. Its translation: CASSLWQGADGYTF.

The rearrangement links TRBV30 to TRBJ2-3; 7 bases align to TRBD2. CDR3 length equals 13 residues. V dropped 2 bases and J dropped 4; count of bases not matched to a gene: 3. CDR1 and CDR2 (germline): GTSNPN, SVGIG (reference sequence). CDR3 DNA: TGTGCCTGGAGTCAGCGGGGTGCAGATACGCAGTATTTT. It codes for CAWSQRGADTQYF. Filled out from reference TRBV30 and TRBJ2-3, the complete variable domain reads SQTIHQWPATLVQPVGSPLSLECTVEGTSNPNLYWYRQAAGRGLQLLFYSVGIGQISSEVPQNLSASRPQDRQFILSSKKLLLSDSGFYLCAWSQRGADTQYFGPGTRLTVL.

The rearrangement uses TRBV6-5 and TRBJ2-7; D is possibly TRBD1 (5 bases). CDR3 length: 13 residues. V gave up 8 bases and J gave up 3 bases, with 14 bases separating them. In germline, CDR1 is MNHEY, CDR2 SVGAGI. CDR3 loop: CASGLDRGYEQYF. For the CDR3, the DNA is TGTGCCAGCGGCCTTGACAGAGGCTACGAGCAGTACTTC.

The V call is TRBV2, the J call TRBJ1-5; the D is unclear. CDR3 length equals 13 residues. Germline V gene lookup returns CDR1 SNHLY and CDR2 FYNNEI. Trimming took 1 base from V and 9 from J, leaving 10 bases between them. The CDR3, as DNA: TGTGCCAGCAGTGAAGGTCCCGAGGGGCCCCAGCATTTT. Protein sequence: CASSEGPEGPQHF.

The V gene is TRBV19, the J gene TRBJ1-6, with D possibly TRBD1 on 6 matching bases. The V end was cut by 4 bases, the J end by 0 bases, with 13 bases between. Germline V CDR1 and CDR2: LNHDA, SQIVND (reference sequence). The CDR3 loop spans 17 amino acids. For the CDR3, the DNA is TGTGCCAGTAGTAGCAGGGGACCCAGCTCCTATAATTCACCCCTCCACTTT. The encoded protein is CASSSRGPSSYNSPLHF.

Notes on this clone: The sample has other DNA sequences that encode this CDR3 too. This chain links TRBV5-1 with TRBJ2-1; 12 bases fit TRBD2. The CDR3 runs to 16 residues. Trimming at V came to 0 bases and at J to 4 bases, leaving 2 bases not matched to a gene. Germline V gene data show CDR1 as SGHRS and CDR2 as YFSETQ. CDR3 sequence reads: CASSLAGTSGYNEQFF. The DNA of the CDR3 is TGCGCCAGCAGCTTGGCTGGGACTAGCGGGTACAATGAGCAGTTCTTC.

V usage is TRBV18 and J usage is TRBJ2-7; TRBD1 is a possible D gene (6 bases). Trimming removed 1 base from V and 0 bases from J, with 13 bases in between. CDR3 length: 16 amino acids. CDR1 and CDR2 (germline): KGHSH, LQKENI. The CDR3 loop reads CASSPLSGQPSYEQYF. The CDR3 bases are TGTGCCAGCTCACCACTCTCTGGACAGCCCTCCTACGAGCAGTACTTC.

In the case of this clone: This sample also contains other DNA sequences that code for the same CDR3. This chain joins TRBV9 and TRBJ2-2; tentatively, D is TRBD2 (5 bases). The CDR3 length is 14 residues. Germline V gene data show CDR1 as SGDLS and CDR2 as YYNGEE. V gave up 2 bases and J gave up 1 base, with 6 bases separating them. The CDR3 here is CASSVRGNTGELFF. DNA of the CDR3: TGTGCCAGCAGCGTCCGGGGGAACACCGGGGAGCTGTTTTTT.

There are a few counts of this clone. V usage is TRBV9 and J usage is TRBJ1-2; 8 bases map to TRBD1. The junction had 7 bases not matched to a gene; V was cut back by 4 bases and J by 8 bases. CDR3 length: 13 amino acids. CDR1 is SGDLS, CDR2 YYNGEE, per germline. The CDR3 spells CASSTGGLRGYTF. CDR3 nucleotide sequence: TGTGCCAGCAGCACAGGGGGGTTGAGGGGCTACACCTTC.